These 31 T cell receptor beta chains came from one sample sequenced in a study of Graves' ophthalmopathy and Graves' hyperthyroidism. As the template, RNA transcripts were used to amplify TCR beta CDR3 regions. First-round RT-PCR employed HTBI primers, with a second-round multiplex PCR after it. MiXCR, applied by TCRdb to the multiplex PCR reads, yields one record per CDR3 protein. The sample holds 300,000 to 400,000 distinct CDR3 sequences, roughly a sixth seen once. The specimen sequenced was peripheral blood. The source of these receptors is an adult woman with stable Graves' hyperthyroidism.

This sequence joins TRBV7-9 and TRBJ2-5; a possible D gene is TRBD2 (6 bases). The V and J ends lost 7 bases and 3 bases respectively, with 9 bases between them. The germline V gene encodes CDR1 SEHNR and CDR2 FQNEAQ (reference sequence). The CDR3 runs 12 residues. The CDR3 sequence: CASNWGEETQYF. The CDR3 DNA sequence: TGTGCCAGCAACTGGGGGGAAGAGACCCAGTACTTC. Combining the CDR3 with reference TRBV7-9 and TRBJ2-5 gives the whole variable domain DTGVSQNPRHKITKRGQNVTFRCDPISEHNRLYWYRQTLGQGPEFLTYFQNEAQLEKSRLLSDRFSAERPKGSFSTLEIQRTEQGDSAMYLCASNWGEETQYFGPGTRLLVL.

This clonotype was counted at least ten times. V gene TRBV2 combines with J gene TRBJ2-2, with 9 bases fitting TRBD2. V lost 6 bases to trimming and J lost 5 bases; unmatched junction nucleotides: 4. Germline CDR1 SNHLY, CDR2 FYNNEI. The length of the CDR3 is 14 residues. The DNA for the CDR3 is TGTGCCAGCAGGCGACTAGCGGTGACCGGGGAGCTGTTTTTT. Its protein product is CASRRLAVTGELFF.

In this sample, this clonotype turned up a few times. The V gene is TRBV28, the J gene TRBJ2-7, with D maybe TRBD2 (7 bases). CDR3 length: 14 amino acids. CDR1 and CDR2 from the germline V gene are MDHEN and SYDVKM. V gave up 8 bases and J gave up 5 bases, with 19 bases separating them. The CDR3, as DNA: TGTGCCAGCGCGAAGGGGGGGGGCATGGACGAGCAGTACTTC. Protein product: CASAKGGGMDEQYF. Based on the CDR3 plus reference TRBV28 and TRBJ2-7, the full variable domain is DVKVTQSSRYLVKRTGEKVFLECVQDMDHENMFWYRQDPGLGLRLIYFSYDVKMKEKGDIPEGYSVSREKKERFSLILESASTNQTSMYLCASAKGGGMDEQYFGPGTRLTVT.

This clonotype was detected many times. The rearrangement joins TRBV3-1 to TRBJ2-5; 7 positions match TRBD2. Losses at the gene ends were 1 base for V and 5 bases for J; bases not matched to a gene: 4. This CDR3 is built from 14 residues. The V gene's germline CDR1 is LGHDT and CDR2 YNNKEL (reference sequence). The CDR3 bases are TGTGCCAGCAGCCAAGGCGGACTAGGGGAGACCCAGTACTTC. Translating it yields CASSQGGLGETQYF.

Comment on this clonotype: Given a much more abundant clone one base away, this may be a read error. The genes are TRBV2 and TRBJ2-2; no clear D. CDR3 length: 12 amino acids. Germline values: CDR1 SNHLY, CDR2 FYNNEI. V dropped 8 bases and J dropped 7 bases, with 11 bases sitting between them. CDR3 sequence: CASGSLIGELFF. Written as DNA, the CDR3 is TGTGCCAGCGGTTCTCTCATCGGGGAGCTGTTTTTT. Variable domain in full (rest from reference TRBV2 and TRBJ2-2): EPEVTQTPSHQVTQMGQEVILRCVPISNHLYFYWYRQILGQKVEFLVSFYNNEISEKSEIFDDQFSVERPDGSNFTLKIRSTKLEDSAMYFCASGSLIGELFFGEGSRLTVL.

The chain links TRBV6-2 or TRBV6-3 to TRBJ1-2, with D maybe TRBD1 (5 bases). Per the germline V gene, CDR1 is MNHEY and CDR2 is SVGEGT. Trimming shortened V by 4 bases and J by 2 bases, and 14 bases separated the two germline ends. CDR3 size: 15 residues. This CDR3 is CASSLGAHLNYGYTF. In DNA, the CDR3 is TGTGCCAGCAGTTTAGGGGCACACTTAAACTATGGCTACACCTTC.

At least ten counts were recorded for this clonotype. The rearrangement links TRBV2 to TRBJ2-7; D gene uncertain. Looked up from germline, CDR1 is SNHLY and CDR2 is FYNNEI. This CDR3 has 12 residues. Trimming pared 6 bases from V and 2 bases from J, leaving 8 bases between. The CDR3, as DNA: TGTGCCAGCAGAGCAGCAGCCTACGAGCAGTACTTC. Translated: CASRAAAYEQYF.

At least ten counts were recorded for this clonotype. V gene TRBV4-1 combines with J gene TRBJ1-2, with D unresolved. The CDR3 loop spans 14 amino acids. V dropped 0 bases and J dropped 7 bases, with 12 bases sitting between them. Germline V CDR1 and CDR2: MGHRA, YSYEKL. The CDR3 DNA follows: TGCGCCAGCAGCCAAGATCGCCCCCAAGGTGGCTACACCTTC. Translated, it gives CASSQDRPQGGYTF.

At least ten counts were recorded for this clonotype. The rearrangement links TRBV19 to TRBJ1-2, with D perhaps matching TRBD1 (5 bases). Germline CDR1 LNHDA, CDR2 SQIVND (reference sequence). Trimming pared 7 bases from V and 6 bases from J, leaving 12 bases between. There are 12 residues in the CDR3. DNA for the CDR3: TGTGCCAGTAACAGACAGAGCGATGGCTACACCTTC. It yields the protein CASNRQSDGYTF.

This clonotype was counted ten times or more. V is TRBV20-1 and J is TRBJ2-5; TRBD2 agrees at 11 bases. With 3 bases clipped from V and 5 bases from J, the junction kept 5 bases outside the gene matches. This CDR3 has 14 amino acids. CDR1 and CDR2 from the germline V gene are DFQATT and SNEGSKA (reference sequence). The CDR3 is CSASSGRALETQYF. The CDR3 DNA reads TGCAGTGCTAGTAGCGGGAGGGCCTTGGAGACCCAGTACTTC.

This chain joins TRBV6-1 and TRBJ1-2; 7 positions agree with TRBD1. Germline V gives CDR1 MNHNS, CDR2 SASEGT. The V and J ends lost 10 bases and 3 bases, in that order; junction bases with no gene match: 8. This CDR3 region has 13 residues. The CDR3 sequence is CATTDRADYGYTF. In DNA, the CDR3 is TGTGCCACTACCGACAGGGCCGACTATGGCTACACCTTC.

This clonotype was observed many times. The chain recombines TRBV2 with TRBJ2-7, with D unresolved. V lost 10 bases and J 3 bases, leaving 10 bases between the germline ends. This CDR3 spans 11 amino acids. CDR1 and CDR2 from the germline V gene are SNHLY and FYNNEI. CDR3 coding DNA: TGTGCCACCCTGGACCGCTACGAGCAGTACTTC. Translated, it gives CATLDRYEQYF.

This clonotype was observed at least ten times. This chain links TRBV27 with TRBJ2-7; 7 bases align to TRBD1. Germline values: CDR1 MNHEY, CDR2 SMNVEV (reference sequence). J lost 3 bases, V lost 6 bases, and 8 bases had no gene match. The CDR3 loop spans 14 amino acids. The CDR3 DNA reads as TGTGCCAGCAGCCGGGACAGCGGAAGCTACGAGCAGTACTTC. Amino acid sequence: CASSRDSGSYEQYF.

This clonotype was counted at least ten times. It may be a read error: a sequence one base away is much more abundant. V is TRBV12-3 or TRBV12-4 and J is TRBJ2-7, with D unresolved. The CDR3 loop spans 10 amino acids. V dropped 5 bases and J dropped 2 bases, with 1 base sitting between them. The CDR3 protein is CASSPYEQYF. CDR3 coding DNA: TGTGCCAGCAGTCCCTACGAGCAGTACTTC.

This clonotype has more than one count but fewer than ten. V gene TRBV27 combines with J gene TRBJ2-5; 12 bases align to TRBD2. The CDR3 sequence is 17 residues long. The trim removed 2 bases at V and 5 bases at J, leaving 9 bases unmatched. Germline V gene sequence: CDR1 MNHEY, CDR2 SMNVEV (reference sequence). In DNA form, the CDR3 reads TGTGCCAGCAGTTTAATCGCTAGCGGGGGGGCCGAGGAGACCCAGTACTTC. Translating gives CASSLIASGGAEETQYF.

At least ten counts were recorded for this clonotype. J is TRBJ2-7 and V is TRBV4-2; 7 positions match TRBD1. Germline CDR1 LGHNA, CDR2 YNFKEQ. V trimming: 4 bases; J trimming: 3 bases; junction bases outside the gene matches: 9. This CDR3 is 15 amino acids long. As DNA, the CDR3 is TGTGCCAGCAGCCCCGAGACAGGGACGTTCTACGAGCAGTACTTC. Encoded protein: CASSPETGTFYEQYF.

This clonotype occurred many times. This sequence joins TRBV2 and TRBJ2-7, with D perhaps TRBD2 (7 bases). The CDR3 is made up of 14 amino acids. The germline CDR1 and CDR2 sequences are SNHLY and FYNNEI. V lost 2 bases to trimming and J lost 6 bases, with 14 bases between them. The CDR3 DNA reads TGTGCCAGCAGTGAATGGGGGGGGGCCGCCGAGCAGTACTTC. It codes for CASSEWGGAAEQYF.

This clonotype was counted ten times or more. A read error may account for a junction end that differs from germline. The chain uses TRBV2 and TRBJ1-5; 9 positions agree with TRBD1. The length of the CDR3 is 14 residues. The V gene's germline CDR1 is SNHLY and CDR2 FYNNEI. The CDR3 reads CTSSDRGAAQPQHF. CDR3 nucleotides: TGTACCAGCAGTGACAGGGGGGCGGCTCAGCCCCAGCATTTT.

The sample holds many counts of this clonotype. The rearrangement joins TRBV5-1 to TRBJ1-3; no reliable D call. Trimming pared 2 bases from V and 1 base from J, leaving 7 bases between. This CDR3 contains 14 residues. Looked up from germline, CDR1 is SGHRS and CDR2 is YFSETQ. The CDR3 DNA follows: TGCGCCAGCAGCTTTGGGGAATCTGGAAACACCATATATTTT. Translating it yields CASSFGESGNTIYF.

This clonotype occurred many times. The V call is TRBV10-3, the J call TRBJ2-7; 12 bases are shared with TRBD1. CDR3 length equals 16 residues. J lost 4 bases, V lost 0 bases, and 4 bases had no gene match. Germline V gives CDR1 ENHRY, CDR2 SYGVKD. The CDR3 DNA reads as TGTGCCATCAGTGAGTCAGGGGACAGGGGGCGATACGAGCAGTACTTC. It translates to CAISESGDRGRYEQYF.

This clonotype was detected ten times or more. The gene calls are TRBV12-3 or TRBV12-4 and TRBJ1-2; D is unresolved. The CDR3 has 14 residues. V was cut by 4 bases and J by 4 bases, with 13 bases left in between. The CDR3 DNA reads TGTGCCAGCAGTTCCAGCGGGGATCCCTATGGCTACACCTTC. Its translation: CASSSSGDPYGYTF.

In its sample, this clonotype was seen many times. The rearrangement uses TRBV15 and TRBJ1-5; D is undetermined. V dropped 1 base and J dropped 3 bases, with 7 bases sitting between them. This CDR3 is built from 14 residues. Germline CDR1 LNHNV, CDR2 YYDKDF (reference sequence). The CDR3 protein is CATSRGPVNQPQHF. The CDR3 DNA follows: TGTGCCACCAGCAGAGGCCCGGTCAATCAGCCCCAGCATTTT.

In DNA, the CDR3 is TGTGCCAGCAGCGGACAAACTGATTCAGCGACAGGGGGTTATCTTGTTTCCTACGAGCAGTACTTC. Protein sequence: CASSGQTDSATGGYLVSYEQYF. This chain joins TRBV9 and TRBJ2-7; 9 bases are a match to TRBD1. Germline lookup yields CDR1 SGDLS and CDR2 YYNGEE. The CDR3 sequence is 22 residues long. With 3 bases clipped from V and 1 base from J, the junction kept 26 bases outside the gene matches.

This chain joins TRBV19 and TRBJ2-2; 7 nucleotides align to TRBD2. The V gene end was trimmed by 5 bases and the J gene end by 6 bases; junction bases not matched to a gene: 9. The CDR3 consists of 15 residues. Germline V gene sequence: CDR1 LNHDA, CDR2 SQIVND (reference sequence). The chain's CDR3 is CASSANQGGAGELFF. The CDR3 coding sequence is TGTGCCAGTAGTGCCAATCAGGGAGGGGCCGGGGAGCTGTTTTTT.

This clonotype came up many times. The chain recombines TRBV12-3 or TRBV12-4 with TRBJ2-5; 12 bases map to TRBD2. Trimming removed 3 bases from V and 1 base from J; junction bases left unmatched: 3. The CDR3 is made up of 16 amino acids. The CDR3 spells CASSFWTSGVQETQYF. CDR3 nucleotide sequence: TGTGCCAGCAGTTTCTGGACTAGCGGGGTCCAAGAGACCCAGTACTTC.

The CDR3 DNA sequence: TGTGCCAGCAGTTTTTACAACCAAGAGACCCAGTACTTC. Its translation is CASSFYNQETQYF. The chain is built from TRBV12-3 or TRBV12-4 and TRBJ2-5; no clear D. Trimming cost V 3 bases and J 0 bases, with 5 bases left between them. CDR3 length: 13 residues.

The chain combines TRBV2 with TRBJ2-5; 14 positions match TRBD2. This CDR3 has 14 amino acids. Germline V gene data show CDR1 as SNHLY and CDR2 as FYNNEI. With 8 bases clipped from V and 5 bases from J, the junction kept 4 bases outside the gene matches. For the CDR3, the DNA is TGTGCCAGCGGGGGACTAGCGGGAGTGGAGACCCAGTACTTC. Amino acids: CASGGLAGVETQYF. Drawing the rest from reference TRBV2 and TRBJ2-5, the complete variable domain is EPEVTQTPSHQVTQMGQEVILRCVPISNHLYFYWYRQILGQKVEFLVSFYNNEISEKSEIFDDQFSVERPDGSNFTLKIRSTKLEDSAMYFCASGGLAGVETQYFGPGTRLLVL.

At least ten counts were recorded for this clonotype. As DNA, the CDR3 is TGTGCCAGCAGTTACACCCCGTCGAACACTGAAGCTTTCTTT. It encodes CASSYTPSNTEAFF. J is TRBJ1-1 and V is TRBV6-5, with D uncertain. In germline, CDR1 is MNHEY, CDR2 SVGAGI. Trimming left V 2 bases short and J 1 base short, with 8 bases between. The CDR3 runs to 14 residues.

This clonotype was observed many times. One junction end does not reproduce the germline sequence, and a read error may be involved. The chain is built from TRBV6-1 and TRBJ2-5; 9 bases fit TRBD1. CDR1 MNHNS and CDR2 SASEGT come from the germline V gene. CDR3 length equals 12 residues. DNA for the CDR3: TGTGCCAGCGGGGACAGGGAAGAGATCCAGTACTTC. This codes for CASGDREEIQYF.

There are many counts of this clonotype. In nucleotides, the CDR3 is TGTGCCAGCAGCGACGGGAACTCCTACGAGCAGTACTTC. Translation: CASSDGNSYEQYF. The V and J genes are TRBV11-2 and TRBJ2-7; tentative D call: TRBD2 (5 bases). This CDR3 has 13 amino acids. V was cut by 5 bases and J by 0 bases, with 8 bases left in between. Per the germline V gene, CDR1 is SGHAT and CDR2 is FQNNGV.

This clonotype was counted ten times or more. The chain joins TRBV19 to TRBJ1-5; D remains unclear. The germline CDR1 and CDR2 sequences are LNHDA and SQIVND (reference sequence). V was cut by 5 bases and J by 9 bases, with 17 bases left in between. The CDR3 is made up of 14 amino acids. DNA for the CDR3: TGTGCCAGTAGTCCCCGGAAGTCGCTAGGGCCCCAGCATTTT. Its protein product is CASSPRKSLGPQHF. Full variable domain (outside the CDR3, taken from reference TRBV19 and TRBJ1-5): DGGITQSPKYLFRKEGQNVTLSCEQNLNHDAMYWYRQDPGQGLRLIYYSQIVNDFQKGDIAEGYSVSREKKESFPLTVTSAQKNPTAFYLCASSPRKSLGPQHFGDGTRLSIL.